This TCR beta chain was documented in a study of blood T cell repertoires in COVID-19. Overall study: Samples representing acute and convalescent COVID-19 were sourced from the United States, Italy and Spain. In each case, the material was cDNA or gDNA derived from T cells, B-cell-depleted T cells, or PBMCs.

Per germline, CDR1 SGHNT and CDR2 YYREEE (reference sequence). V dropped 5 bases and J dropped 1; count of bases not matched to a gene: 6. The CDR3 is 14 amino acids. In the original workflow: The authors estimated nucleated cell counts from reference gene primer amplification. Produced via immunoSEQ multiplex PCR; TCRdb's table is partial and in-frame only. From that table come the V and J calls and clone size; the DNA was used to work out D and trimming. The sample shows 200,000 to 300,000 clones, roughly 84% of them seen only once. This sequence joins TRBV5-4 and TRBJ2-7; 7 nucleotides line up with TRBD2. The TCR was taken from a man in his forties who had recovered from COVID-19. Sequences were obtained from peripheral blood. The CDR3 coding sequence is TGTGCCAGCAGGGAGGCGGGAGTATCCTACGAGCAGTACTTC. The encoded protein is CASREAGVSYEQYF.